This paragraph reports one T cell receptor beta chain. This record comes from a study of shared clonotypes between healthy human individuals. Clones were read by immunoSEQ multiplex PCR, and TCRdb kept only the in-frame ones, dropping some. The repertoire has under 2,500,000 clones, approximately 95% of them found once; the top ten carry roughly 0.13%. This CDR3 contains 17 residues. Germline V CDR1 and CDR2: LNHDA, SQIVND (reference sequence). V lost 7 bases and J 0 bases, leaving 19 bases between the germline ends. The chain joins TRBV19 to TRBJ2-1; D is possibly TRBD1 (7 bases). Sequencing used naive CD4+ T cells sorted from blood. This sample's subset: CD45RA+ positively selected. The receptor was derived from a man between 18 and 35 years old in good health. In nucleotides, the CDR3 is TGTGCCAGTACTGATTCAGCAGGGGGGACCTCCTACAATGAGCAGTTCTTC. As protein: CASTDSAGGTSYNEQFF.